This T cell receptor beta chain was captured by sequencing in a study of cytomegalovirus exposure and HLA in healthy donors. Findings and caveats of the study: The authors later found HLA-associated TCR beta chains more clonally expanded than equally common others. As was reported, the classifier diagnosed cytomegalovirus status with high specificity and sensitivity.

PCR used 60 Vbeta primers and 13 Jbeta primers. Profiling relied on immunoSEQ multiplex PCR, and the TCRdb table lists in-frame clones only, not all of them. The data hold over 75,000 clones, with about three quarters observed a single time. With regard to this clone: Antigen: not known.

Germline CDR1 is SGHAT and CDR2 is FQNNGV. This CDR3 has 16 residues. V gave up 1 base and J gave up 1 base, with 11 bases separating them. The clonotype was recovered from a man aged 45-65 years in good health and CMV-seropositive. Specimen: PBMCs. This chain joins TRBV11-2 and TRBJ1-5, with D tentatively TRBD1 (6 bases). CDR3 bases: TGTGCCAGCAGCTTAGGGCAGGGGATAAGCAATCAGCCCCAGCATTTT. It translates to CASSLGQGISNQPQHF.